This entry is about one TCR beta chain. Its target antigen remains unknown. Base quality data are lacking; no much larger clone is found one base away. The cohort consisted of 666 healthy bone marrow donors. At the time of sampling, every cohort member was nominally healthy, though immune exposures that went unrecorded were likely present. The donor tested CMV seropositive and was one of the 289 seropositive cohort members. Every donor gave a peripheral blood sample, and the peripheral blood mononuclear cells from that sample were used for TCR beta sequencing. Genomic DNA was extracted from the blood cell samples with the Qiagen DNeasy Blood Extraction Kit. The sample belongs to a study of cytomegalovirus exposure and HLA in healthy donors (dated by TCRdb to 2017 to 2019). Regarding the complete study: In an earlier analysis of 550 to 750 of the donors, approximately 300 Gb of sequence data and some 120 million unique TCR beta sequences from about 179 million T cells were reported. The study aimed to test whether cataloging public T cell receptors could reveal signatures of past pathogen exposure. In a later genetic analysis, genome-wide SNP genotypes for about three fifths of the roughly 670 donors were used, and that subset was treated as a discovery cohort. In an earlier analysis of over 550 of the donors, high-throughput TCR beta sequencing was used to judge whether each TCR beta V gene segment behaved as functional or pseudogenic. Class I and class II HLA loci were covered by the typing at four-digit resolution. The study profiled the T cell repertoires of approximately 700 subjects by immunosequencing and related them to cytomegalovirus serostatus. In the later analysis, no new phenotypic data were used to find candidate immune exposures; instead, reliance was placed on TCR beta sequences and their occurrence across donors. Approximately 300 gigabases of sequencing data and around 88 million unique TCR sequences made up an early release that covered approximately 620 HLA-typed donors. Among the roughly 400 genotyped donors, more than 70% belonged to the genetic ancestry cluster associated with self-reported Caucasian donors. A later analysis re-analyzed previously published TCR beta repertoires from 666 donors and added high-resolution HLA genotyping to study TCR occurrence patterns. The number of donors typed differed by locus, with about 620-630 for A, B, C, DRB1 and DQB1, around 560 for DQA1, 600 to 610 for DPA1, and under 490 for DPB1. On average, around 230,000 unique TCR beta nucleotide sequences were sequenced per donor among fewer than 500 genotyped donors of the cohort, with around 19% of those sequences being non-productive. All discovery cohort repertoires had been generated on a single sequencing platform. To predict cytomegalovirus infection status, the study combined high-throughput TCR immunosequencing, statistical association of individual TCRs with disease status, and machine learning. Because of strong linkage in the cohort, roughly five DR-DQ haplotypes were treated as single units for association and clustering. Donor age, sex, ethnicity and CMV serostatus were compiled alongside the repertoire data. Along with the approximately 620-subject first cohort, a separate validation cohort of roughly 110 different subjects was used.

Results and caveats for the whole study, not just this receptor: A further reported finding was that TCR beta sequences accurately predicted the HLA-A and HLA-B alleles for most subjects in the first cohort. In vitro tests confirmed that three of the cytomegalovirus-associated TCR beta chains recognize cytomegalovirus antigens. Roughly 15 rarely observed V segments, including chromosome 9 orphons, were excluded from the earlier analysis of a few hundred of the donors because counts were too low. A later genetic analysis reported fewer N-insertions in productive TCRs among donors in an Asian-associated ancestry cluster than the roughly 720-donor mean. A later analysis found that HLA-associated TCR beta chains were more clonally expanded and had lower generation probabilities than equally common non-associated chains. According to a later analysis, TCR association rates differed among HLA loci, with DRB1 alleles showing the most associated TCRs and HLA-C alleles showing the fewest. For the cohort, immune exposure information was limited to CMV serostatus. Because some donors lacked HLA typing at each locus, the association tests relied only on the typed subset. An association between a missense DCLRE1C variant and V-gene and J-gene trimming of TCR beta chains was found in a later genetic analysis and replicated in an independent cohort. A later analysis associated about 18,000 TCR beta sequences with specific HLA alleles at a false discovery rate of 0.05. Several of the top co-occurrence clusters appeared to be linked to parvovirus B19, influenza, CMV and Epstein-Barr virus, according to a later analysis. While some public TCRs were present in many individuals, most TCR sequences turned up only very rarely across donors. A cluster of highly shared sequence variants was judged likely to represent a technical artifact of the sequencing pipeline. Only TCR beta chains were sequenced in this cohort, and the absence of alpha or paired-chain data limited detectable features. When HLA alleles, especially DR and DQ, strongly co-occurred, attributing TCR associations to individual alleles was difficult. In the study, roughly 160 TCR beta chains were listed as associated with cytomegalovirus. An earlier analysis of around 500 of the donors showed that most TCR beta V segments appeared in productive rearrangements either about 87% or about 30% of the time, which broadly matched IMGT annotations. Presence/absence analyses assumed roughly uniform sequencing depth across donors, an assumption that may not hold. In a later analysis, most CMV-associated TCR beta chains were found to appear HLA-restricted, with HLA associations seemingly driven largely by CMV exposure. The 87-base-pair reads could not distinguish some IMGT-functional V segments, including TRBV6-2 and TRBV6-3, so those segments were excluded. Correlated functional status among segregating V segments might reflect linkage disequilibrium, but an unknown experimental factor could not be ruled out. The classifier was reported to diagnose cytomegalovirus status with high specificity and sensitivity in both the original cohort and the validation cohort. According to the authors, the approach could potentially be generalized to other disease states and immunological phenotypes.

Via the germline V gene (reference sequence), CDR1 is LNHDA and CDR2 SQIVND. Trimming leaves V shorter by 1 base and J shorter by 6 bases, with the junction holding 10 bases beyond the gene matches. The CDR3 sequence holds 18 residues, the cysteine and phenylalanine included. The only DNA kept is the CDR3, 54 bases in frame from the first base. The receptor library was made with the immunoSEQ multiplex PCR assay. The multiplex PCR relied on a mix of 60 forward primers for TCR Vbeta segments and 13 reverse primers for TCR Jbeta segments. Amplification of the CDR3 region of rearranged TCR beta genes was performed with a multiplex PCR assay on genomic DNA. On the Illumina HiSeq System, the amplified TCR beta libraries were sequenced as 87-base-pair reads. Under the source paper's analysis protocol: A later analysis tallied about 77 million unique TCR beta chains across the 650 to 750 repertoires, and about 10 million of those chains were shared by two or more donors. Raw reads were error-corrected and collapsed into unique sequences with a nearest-neighbor algorithm that merged closely related sequences to remove PCR and sequencing errors. V, D and J gene segments were assigned by aligning CDR3 sequences to IMGT reference sequences. For a sequence to be retained, at least a six-nucleotide match to both a V gene segment and a J gene segment was required. Rearrangements were called productive when the CDR3 lacked stop codons and stayed in frame with V and J; all others were non-productive. Following IMGT convention, CDR3 was defined as the stretch from the second conserved V-encoded cysteine up to the conserved J-encoded phenylalanine. In an earlier analysis of around 540 of the donors, sequences lacking an unambiguous match to a single V gene segment were excluded. An earlier analysis of 587 of the donors classified V segments as functional when productive rearrangements were above 56.7% and as segregating when the standard deviation between donors was above 5%. To diagnose cytomegalovirus status from the catalog of TCR beta chain sequences, a statistical classification framework was built. In a later analysis, V and J genes were assigned by comparing TCR nucleotide sequences against IMGT/GENE-DB human TR gene sequences. A later analysis assigned CDR3 sequences and most-parsimonious VDJ recombination scenarios with the TCRdist pipeline. In a later analysis, each TCR beta chain was defined by its CDR3 amino acid sequence together with its V-gene family, and reads without a unique V-gene family were excluded. To address suspected cross-contamination and a sequencing artifact, a later analysis removed under 600 highly shared, low-generation-probability nucleotide sequences. A later analysis calculated a clonal expansion index for each public chain from normalized within-repertoire ranks of inferred template counts. In a later analysis, generation probabilities were computed with a VDJ recombination model fitted to out-of-frame rearrangements, and the resulting probabilities were checked against IGoR. In a later analysis, TCR-TCR, TCR-HLA and TCR-CMV co-occurrence was scored with hypergeometric tests, and a repertoire-size bias correction was applied to TCR pairs. False discovery rates were estimated in a later analysis by permuting HLA or CMV assignments 20 times. In a later analysis, co-occurring TCRs were grouped with DBSCAN, and TCRdist sequence similarity was added when clustering was performed within HLA-allele-positive subsets. Co-occurrence clustering excluded repertoires with fewer than 30,000 or more than 120,000 public chains, plus five with anomalous nucleotide sharing. TCRdb provides this immuneACCESS table in a form limited to in-frame rearrangements. Some clones are lacking; in checked studies, under half of them reflect an unresolved V gene, and why the rest are absent is not known. The DNA gave D and trimming, while V, J and clone size come from that table. This sample holds about 170,000 clones; more than 75% were observed only once. The leading ten clones occupy more than 2% of the sample.

Here the chain combines TRBV19 and TRBJ2-3; 13 of the junction bases match TRBD2. Sequencing used PBMCs. This clonotype was sampled from a man between 18 and 29 years old in good health and CMV-seropositive. DNA sequence: TGTGCCAGTAGTATAGCCCTATCACTAGCGGGGGGGGGTGATACGCAGTATTTT. The translation is CASSIALSLAGGGDTQYF. The variable domain in full, with residues beyond the CDR3 obtained from the reference TRBV19 and TRBJ2-3 genes, is DGGITQSPKYLFRKEGQNVTLSCEQNLNHDAMYWYRQDPGQGLRLIYYSQIVNDFQKGDIAEGYSVSREKKESFPLTVTSAQKNPTAFYLCASSIALSLAGGGDTQYFGPGTRLTVL.